The rows below give T cell receptor beta chains drawn from one sample of a study of blood T cell repertoires in COVID-19. Only in-frame clones appear in the TCRdb table, and some are missing; sequencing was by immunoSEQ multiplex PCR. The sample has roughly 250,000 clones; 87% are singletons. Specimen: PBMCs or T cells enriched from blood (not recorded which). Receptor source: a woman aged 25 to 39 with acute COVID-19. Both conserved end residues are part of each CDR3. The D gene is left open where the match is weak. Size is stated for part of the rows, as once, few or many counts, or as a class when the clone is expanded.

size: NA; V: TRBV6-5; D: TRBD2; J: TRBJ2-1; CDR3: CASTLAGGLYNEQFF; DNA: TGTGCCAGCACCTTAGCGGGAGGGCTATACAATGAGCAGTTCTTC
size: NA; V: TRBV5-4; D: NA; J: TRBJ2-7; CDR3: CASSLAGASSYEQYF; DNA: TGTGCCAGCAGCTTGGCGGGAGCTAGCTCCTACGAGCAGTACTTC
size: NA; V: TRBV4-3; D: TRBD1; J: TRBJ2-1; CDR3: CASSQEYRTGGSNEQFF; DNA: TGCGCCAGCAGCCAAGAGTACAGGACAGGGGGGAGCAATGAGCAGTTCTTC
size: NA; V: TRBV6-5; D: NA; J: TRBJ1-3; CDR3: CASSFRSSGNTIYF; DNA: TGTGCCAGCAGTTTTCGGAGCTCTGGAAACACCATATATTTT
size: NA; V: TRBV28; D: NA; J: TRBJ1-5; CDR3: CASSRGGGRQPQHF; DNA: TGTGCCAGCAGCCGCGGGGGGGGTAGACAGCCCCAGCATTTT
size: NA; V: TRBV28; D: NA; J: TRBJ2-3; CDR3: CASSPLILVRGTQYF; DNA: TGTGCCAGCAGTCCATTAATACTAGTTCGGGGGACGCAGTATTTT
size: NA; V: TRBV19; D: TRBD2; J: TRBJ2-1; CDR3: CASTIPGTVGTKEQFF; DNA: TGTGCCAGTACCATACCCGGGACGGTCGGGACTAAAGAGCAGTTCTTC
size: NA; V: TRBV7-9; D: TRBD1; J: TRBJ2-2; CDR3: CASSTNRDRVFTGELFF; DNA: TGTGCCAGCAGCACTAACCGGGACAGGGTTTTCACCGGGGAGCTGTTTTTT
size: NA; V: TRBV5-6; D: TRBD1; J: TRBJ1-2; CDR3: CASSLEDRGRGYTF; DNA: TGTGCCAGCAGCTTGGAGGACAGGGGGCGCGGCTACACCTTC
size: few; V: TRBV6-1; D: NA; J: TRBJ2-7; CDR3: CASSDSGIAEMYF; DNA: TGTGCCAGCAGTGATTCGGGGATAGCCGAGATGTACTTC
size: NA; V: TRBV25-1; D: NA; J: TRBJ1-2; CDR3: CASSPPNTGNGYTF; DNA: TGTGCCAGCAGCCCCCCAAATACAGGGAATGGCTACACCTTC
size: NA; V: TRBV6-2/TRBV6-3; D: NA; J: TRBJ1-1; CDR3: CASSLGGSNTEAFF; DNA: TGTGCCAGCAGCCTAGGGGGTTCGAACACTGAAGCTTTCTTT
size: NA; V: TRBV7-9; D: TRBD1; J: TRBJ2-5; CDR3: CASSLVFRQGEETQYF; DNA: TGTGCCAGCAGCTTAGTCTTTCGGCAGGGGGAAGAGACCCAGTACTTC
size: NA; V: TRBV11-2; D: NA; J: TRBJ1-5; CDR3: CASSLDAGFNQPQHF; DNA: TGTGCCAGCAGCTTAGATGCGGGTTTCAATCAGCCCCAGCATTTT
size: NA; V: TRBV5-6; D: TRBD1; J: TRBJ1-6; CDR3: CASTLMGTGASPLHF; DNA: TGTGCCAGCACCTTAATGGGGACAGGGGCTTCACCCCTCCACTTT
size: NA; V: TRBV5-1; D: TRBD2; J: TRBJ2-1; CDR3: CASSLVASGGADNEQFF; DNA: TGCGCCAGCAGCTTGGTGGCTAGCGGGGGGGCCGACAATGAGCAGTTCTTC
size: NA; V: TRBV4-1; D: TRBD1; J: TRBJ1-5; CDR3: CASSSRTGNQPQHF; DNA: TGCGCCAGCAGCTCCCGGACAGGGAACCAGCCCCAGCATTTT
size: NA; V: TRBV5-1; D: TRBD1; J: TRBJ1-2; CDR3: CASNSIGPGTGLRHGYTF; DNA: TGCGCCAGCAATAGCATCGGTCCTGGGACAGGGTTGCGTCATGGCTACACCTTC
size: NA; V: TRBV29-1; D: NA; J: TRBJ1-2; CDR3: CSVEDQRAGYTF; DNA: TGCAGCGTTGAAGATCAACGAGCTGGCTACACCTTC
size: few; V: TRBV13; D: NA; J: TRBJ2-1; CDR3: CASSSRLYNEQFF; DNA: TGTGCCAGCAGCTCCCGACTTTACAATGAGCAGTTCTTC
size: NA; V: TRBV10-3; D: TRBD1; J: TRBJ1-2; CDR3: CAISTPRGRLYGYTF; DNA: TGTGCCATCAGCACCCCCAGGGGGCGCCTCTATGGCTACACCTTC
size: NA; V: TRBV9; D: TRBD1; J: TRBJ1-4; CDR3: CASSAGGTNEKLFF; DNA: TGTGCCAGCAGCGCAGGGGGCACTAATGAAAAACTGTTTTTT
size: once; V: TRBV7-9; D: TRBD1; J: TRBJ1-3; CDR3: CASSPGQGVSGNTIYF; DNA: TGTGCCAGCAGCCCCGGACAGGGGGTCTCTGGAAACACCATATATTTT
size: NA; V: TRBV28; D: TRBD1; J: TRBJ1-3; CDR3: CASSLPAGGADTIYF; DNA: TGTGCCAGCAGTTTACCGGCAGGGGGCGCGGACACCATATATTTT
size: NA; V: TRBV9; D: TRBD2; J: TRBJ2-3; CDR3: CASSVVSGETDTQYF; DNA: TGTGCCAGCAGCGTAGTTAGCGGGGAAACAGATACGCAGTATTTT
size: NA; V: TRBV11-2; D: TRBD2; J: TRBJ2-5; CDR3: CASTQRAGGETQYF; DNA: TGTGCCAGCACCCAACGAGCGGGAGGGGAGACCCAGTACTTC
size: NA; V: TRBV5-6; D: TRBD1; J: TRBJ2-7; CDR3: CASSYPGTVPYEQYF; DNA: TGTGCCAGCAGCTACCCAGGGACAGTCCCCTACGAGCAGTACTTC
size: NA; V: TRBV4-1; D: NA; J: TRBJ2-3; CDR3: CASSQIRGDTQYF; DNA: TGCGCCAGCAGCCAAATCCGGGGGGATACGCAGTATTTT
size: NA; V: TRBV7-9; D: NA; J: TRBJ1-2; CDR3: CASSLRNGNYGYTF; DNA: TGTGCCAGCAGCTTAAGGAACGGGAACTATGGCTACACCTTC
size: NA; V: TRBV11-2; D: NA; J: TRBJ1-1; CDR3: CASSHKSGTNTEAFF; DNA: TGTGCCAGCAGCCATAAAAGCGGTACGAACACTGAAGCTTTCTTT
size: NA; V: TRBV14; D: NA; J: TRBJ2-1; CDR3: CASSQEDSPQFF; DNA: TGTGCCAGCAGCCAAGAAGACAGCCCCCAGTTCTTC
size: few; V: TRBV27; D: NA; J: TRBJ1-2; CDR3: CASSLAEGSPFGYTF; DNA: TGTGCCAGCAGTTTAGCCGAGGGATCTCCATTTGGCTACACCTTC
size: NA; V: TRBV5-1; D: TRBD1; J: TRBJ1-2; CDR3: CASSLWTGAYGYTF; DNA: TGCGCCAGCAGCCTCTGGACAGGGGCCTATGGCTACACCTTC
size: NA; V: TRBV7-9; D: NA; J: TRBJ1-2; CDR3: CASSRSGSALNGYTF; DNA: TGTGCCAGCAGCCGAAGCGGTAGTGCTTTAAATGGCTACACCTTC
size: NA; V: TRBV6-5; D: NA; J: TRBJ1-5; CDR3: CATREYSNQPQHF; DNA: TGTGCCACGCGTGAATATAGCAATCAGCCCCAGCATTTT
size: once; V: TRBV2; D: NA; J: TRBJ1-4; CDR3: CASSMTGRNEKLFF; DNA: TGTGCCAGCAGTATGACAGGACGGAATGAAAAACTGTTTTTT
size: NA; V: TRBV20-1; D: NA; J: TRBJ2-5; CDR3: CSASPQGQRQETQYF; DNA: TGCAGTGCTAGTCCCCAGGGACAAAGACAAGAGACCCAGTACTTC
size: few; V: TRBV7-2; D: NA; J: TRBJ1-6; CDR3: CASSLDYNNSPLHF; DNA: TGTGCCAGCAGCTTAGACTATAATAATTCACCCCTCCACTTT
size: few; V: TRBV2; D: NA; J: TRBJ2-1; CDR3: CASSEAGLSGEQFF; DNA: TGTGCCAGCAGTGAAGCGGGACTCTCCGGTGAGCAGTTCTTC
size: NA; V: TRBV15; D: TRBD1; J: TRBJ1-6; CDR3: CATSREVGTGGGRGNSPLHF; DNA: TGTGCCACCAGCAGAGAGGTGGGGACAGGGGGAGGTCGAGGTAATTCACCCCTCCACTTT
size: once; V: TRBV7-7; D: NA; J: TRBJ1-5; CDR3: CASSLNYNREGQPQHF; DNA: TGTGCTAGCAGCTTAAATTATAACAGGGAGGGTCAGCCCCAGCATTTT
size: NA; V: TRBV28; D: TRBD2; J: TRBJ2-1; CDR3: CARWLAGTYNEQFF; DNA: TGTGCGCGATGGCTAGCGGGAACATACAATGAGCAGTTCTTC
size: NA; V: TRBV5-1; D: TRBD1; J: TRBJ2-4; CDR3: CASSYRDRENIQYF; DNA: TGCGCCAGCAGCTACCGGGACAGAGAAAACATTCAGTACTTC
size: few; V: TRBV13; D: TRBD1; J: TRBJ1-1; CDR3: CASSSQGAPNTEAFF; DNA: TGTGCCAGCAGCTCTCAGGGGGCCCCCAACACTGAAGCTTTCTTT
size: NA; V: TRBV27; D: NA; J: TRBJ2-7; CDR3: CASSLLGHYEQYF; DNA: TGTGCCAGCAGTTTACTAGGACATTACGAGCAGTACTTC
size: NA; V: TRBV6-5; D: TRBD1; J: TRBJ1-4; CDR3: CASSYSTGTGGEKLFF; DNA: TGTGCCAGCAGTTACTCCACCGGGACAGGGGGCGAAAAACTGTTTTTT
size: NA; V: TRBV5-4; D: NA; J: TRBJ1-5; CDR3: CASSLDKGNQPQHF; DNA: TGTGCCAGCAGCTTGGACAAAGGCAATCAGCCCCAGCATTTT
size: NA; V: TRBV7-9; D: TRBD1; J: TRBJ2-3; CDR3: CASSPPRQGGTDTQYF; DNA: TGTGCCAGCAGCCCTCCCCGACAGGGTGGAACAGATACGCAGTATTTT
size: NA; V: TRBV6-1; D: NA; J: TRBJ1-4; CDR3: CASSEALWPNEKLFF; DNA: TGTGCCAGCAGTGAAGCGCTTTGGCCTAATGAAAAACTGTTTTTT
size: NA; V: TRBV3-1/TRBV3-2; D: TRBD1; J: TRBJ1-5; CDR3: CASSQNFGQGAQPQHF; DNA: TGTGCCAGCAGCCAAAACTTCGGACAGGGGGCTCAGCCCCAGCATTTT
size: NA; V: TRBV6-5; D: NA; J: TRBJ1-1; CDR3: CASSYGARINTEAFF; DNA: TGTGCCAGCAGTTACGGGGCCAGGATAAACACTGAAGCTTTCTTT